This TCR beta chain was observed in a study of T cell repertoires in cytomegalovirus infection. Across the study: It was the public TCR beta signatures that indicated both CMV infection and matching HLA type.

Findings of the study overall: Cumulative frequency (of public TCR beta family members) identified carriers of CMV plus the relevant HLA.

The CDR3 runs to 15 residues. Germline values: CDR1 MNHNY, CDR2 SVGAGI (reference sequence). About this clonotype itself: The antigen is unknown. A much more abundant neighbour one base away suggests this may be a read error.

From the reads, TCRdb called clonotypes with MiXCR, one entry per CDR3 protein. The sample includes approximately 550,000 distinct CDR3 sequences, 16% of them seen just once. The sequence was collected from a human donor in good health (CMV status not recorded). Some clones in this sample may be carry-over from other donors' samples. The chain links TRBV6-6 to TRBJ1-2; 9 bases align to TRBD1. Sequenced input: CD8+ T cells from PBMCs. The CDR3 loop reads CASRYTGGRGYGYTF. The CDR3 DNA sequence: TGTGCCAGCCGTTACACAGGGGGCAGGGGCTATGGCTACACCTTC.